Following are 26 T cell receptor beta chains from one sample sequenced in a study of shared clonotypes between healthy human individuals. Sequencing used immunoSEQ multiplex PCR; TCRdb keeps in-frame clones, though not all of them. The sample lists more than 550,000 clones, 92% occurring once. CD45RO-negative CD8 cells positively selected for CCR7 made up the naive population, which excluded terminally differentiated effector memory CD45RA+ cells. Sequencing used naive CD8+ T cells sorted from blood. Every receptor here comes from a man in his thirties or forties in good health.

The J gene is TRBJ2-7, the V gene TRBV5-1, with D tentatively TRBD1 (6 bases). This CDR3 comprises 18 residues. Germline CDR1 SGHRS, CDR2 YFSETQ. V shed 2 bases and J shed 0 bases, with 21 bases lying between them. The CDR3 loop reads CASSLQPLDRQISYEQYF. The CDR3 DNA reads as TGCGCCAGCAGCTTACAACCACTAGACAGGCAGATCTCCTACGAGCAGTACTTC.

The rearrangement joins TRBV6-1 to TRBJ2-7; weak D call: TRBD2 (5 bases). The CDR3 extends over 17 amino acids. V was cut by 0 bases and J by 5 bases, with 20 bases left in between. Germline-derived CDR1 and CDR2 are MNHNS and SASEGT. The CDR3 protein is CASSEASNPGMVHEQYF. CDR3 DNA: TGTGCCAGCAGTGAAGCTTCAAATCCGGGAATGGTCCACGAGCAGTACTTC.

The CDR3 region has the DNA TGTGCCAGCAACGGAGGGGACAGGGGGTACGAGCAGTACTTC. Translated, it gives CASNGGDRGYEQYF. V and J are TRBV9 and TRBJ2-7, with 11 positions matching TRBD1. The length of the CDR3 is 14 residues. The germline V gene has CDR1 SGDLS and CDR2 YYNGEE. The ends lost 6 bases at V and 4 bases at J; junction bases unmatched: 6.

In regard to this clone: At one end, the junction sequence differs from germline, possibly due to a read error. V usage is TRBV7-7 and J usage is TRBJ2-1; TRBD2 matches 10 bases. The length of the CDR3 is 16 residues. Germline-derived CDR1 and CDR2 are SSHAT and FNYEAQ (reference sequence). The CDR3 DNA sequence: TGTGCTAGCAGCTTAGCGTTAGCGGGGGGAGTCAATGAGCAGTTCTTC. Residues: CASSLALAGGVNEQFF.

This chain connects TRBV7-9 to TRBJ2-1, with 7 bases that match TRBD2. CDR3 length: 16 amino acids. The germline CDR1 and CDR2 sequences are SEHNR and FQNEAQ (reference sequence). The junction had 6 bases not matched to a gene; V was cut back by 4 bases and J by 0 bases. DNA of the CDR3: TGTGCCAGCAGCTCACTAGCGACCGGCTCCTACAATGAGCAGTTCTTC. This translates into CASSSLATGSYNEQFF.

This chain joins TRBV7-9 and TRBJ2-1; 14 bases match TRBD2. Trimming removed 5 bases from V and 6 bases from J; junction bases left unmatched: 9. This CDR3 comprises 17 residues. Germline CDR1 reads SEHNR; CDR2 reads FQNEAQ (reference sequence). This CDR3 reads CASSPRLAGGPSNEQFF. CDR3 DNA sequence: TGTGCCAGCAGCCCAAGACTAGCGGGAGGGCCTAGCAATGAGCAGTTCTTC.

The V call is TRBV9, the J call TRBJ2-2; 9 bases match TRBD2. The CDR3 contains 16 residues. V was pared by 3 bases and J by 1 base, with 4 bases of the junction left unmatched. From germline, CDR1 is SGDLS and CDR2 YYNGEE. As DNA, the CDR3 is TGTGCCAGCAGCGGGGGACTAGCCGAGAACACCGGGGAGCTGTTTTTT. Translating gives CASSGGLAENTGELFF.

J is TRBJ2-1 and V is TRBV27; TRBD2 might be the D (6 bases). This CDR3 spans 12 amino acids. Germline CDR1 is MNHEY and CDR2 is SMNVEV (reference sequence). Trimming removed 7 bases at V and 14 bases at J, with 18 bases between. This chain's CDR3 is CASISREAGKFF. The CDR3 nucleotides are TGTGCCAGCATCTCGAGGGAGGCAGGGAAGTTCTTC.

This clone was seen only once. This sequence joins TRBV27 and TRBJ2-5; 7 bases map to TRBD2. The V gene's germline CDR1 is MNHEY and CDR2 SMNVEV (reference sequence). V shed 6 bases and J 7 bases; nucleotides not matched to a gene: 14. The length of the CDR3 is 15 residues. CDR3 bases: TGTGCCAGCAGGGATGGTAGCGGGTACCCCTCGACCCAGTACTTC. It codes for CASRDGSGYPSTQYF.

The chain employs TRBV6-1 and TRBJ1-5, with 7 positions matching TRBD1. V dropped 2 bases and J dropped 4; count of bases not matched to a gene: 8. Germline V gene lookup returns CDR1 MNHNS and CDR2 SASEGT. The CDR3 contains 16 residues. CDR3 region: CASSEFFRDRNQPQHF. CDR3 DNA: TGTGCCAGCAGTGAATTTTTCCGGGACAGAAATCAGCCCCAGCATTTT.

The rearrangement links TRBV5-1 to TRBJ2-1; 9 bases map to TRBD2. From germline, CDR1 is SGHRS and CDR2 YFSETQ. The V and J ends lost 3 bases and 4 bases, in that order; junction bases with no gene match: 5. The CDR3 is 15 residues long. For the CDR3, the DNA is TGCGCCAGCAGCTCCGTAGCGGGAGCTTACAATGAGCAGTTCTTC. Amino acid sequence: CASSSVAGAYNEQFF.

V gene TRBV2 combines with J gene TRBJ2-1; D remains ambiguous. CDR3 length: 10 amino acids. Germline V CDR1 and CDR2: SNHLY, FYNNEI. V shed 4 bases and J shed 7 bases, with 2 bases lying between them. CDR3 nucleotide sequence: TGTGCCAGCAGTGTGAATGAGCAGTTCTTC. Amino acids: CASSVNEQFF.

The genes are TRBV2 and TRBJ2-7, with 7 bases identical to TRBD2. The germline CDR1 and CDR2 sequences are SNHLY and FYNNEI. V gave up 5 bases and J gave up 7 bases; unmatched junction bases: 2. The CDR3 has 11 amino acids. The CDR3 DNA is TGTGCCAGCAGTACGGGACTAGAGCAGTACTTC. This gives the protein CASSTGLEQYF.

This chain joins TRBV28 and TRBJ2-7; 8 positions match TRBD2. Losses at the gene ends were 6 bases for V and 0 bases for J; bases not matched to a gene: 4. This CDR3 spans 14 amino acids. Germline lookup yields CDR1 MDHEN and CDR2 SYDVKM. CDR3 bases: TGTGCCAGCAGCATAGGGACTAGCTCCTACGAGCAGTACTTC. This codes for CASSIGTSSYEQYF. The variable domain in full, with the rest retrieved from reference TRBV28 and TRBJ2-7, is DVKVTQSSRYLVKRTGEKVFLECVQDMDHENMFWYRQDPGLGLRLIYFSYDVKMKEKGDIPEGYSVSREKKERFSLILESASTNQTSMYLCASSIGTSSYEQYFGPGTRLTVT.

In this sample, this clone turned up once. The V call is TRBV2, the J call TRBJ1-3; D is undetermined. CDR1 and CDR2 from the germline V gene are SNHLY and FYNNEI. The CDR3 runs to 12 residues. V was trimmed by 1 base and J by 10 bases, leaving 8 bases between them. CDR3 sequence reads: CASSEGSWTIYF. For the CDR3, the DNA is TGTGCCAGCAGTGAAGGCAGCTGGACCATATATTTT.

The V call is TRBV27, the J call TRBJ2-7; D tentatively fits TRBD1 or TRBD2 (5 bases each). V lost 3 bases and J lost 5, with 14 bases in between. This CDR3 is built from 14 residues. The germline V gene has CDR1 MNHEY and CDR2 SMNVEV (reference sequence). In DNA, the CDR3 is TGTGCCAGCAGTTTCCTTGGGGGTGCCCACGAGCAGTACTTC. Translating gives CASSFLGGAHEQYF.

This sequence joins TRBV29-1 and TRBJ1-2, with D perhaps TRBD1 (5 bases). The germline V and J ends were trimmed by 6 bases and 6 bases, with 8 bases remaining between them. This CDR3 comprises 10 residues. The germline gives CDR1 SQVTM, CDR2 ANQGSEA. The CDR3 coding sequence is TGCAGCGTCCAGACAGATGGCTACACCTTC. As protein: CSVQTDGYTF.

The chain joins TRBV7-9 to TRBJ1-2, with 7 bases lining up with TRBD1. The CDR3 is made up of 15 amino acids. Looked up from germline, CDR1 is SEHNR and CDR2 is FQNEAQ (reference sequence). With V trimmed by 4 bases and J by 8 bases, 13 bases remained unmatched. The CDR3 nucleotides are TGTGCCAGCAGCTCGACGCTCAGGGGGGAACGAGGCTACACCTTC. Protein product: CASSSTLRGERGYTF.

V usage is TRBV11-2 and J usage is TRBJ2-3; 9 bases line up with TRBD2. J lost 4 bases, V lost 9 bases, and 5 bases had no gene match. Germline-derived CDR1 and CDR2 are SGHAT and FQNNGV. The CDR3 runs to 13 residues. CDR3 loop: CASLAGAADTQYF. The CDR3, as DNA: TGTGCCAGTTTAGCGGGAGCGGCAGATACGCAGTATTTT. Together with reference TRBV11-2 and TRBJ2-3, the CDR3 gives the full variable domain: EAGVAQSPRYKIIEKRQSVAFWCNPISGHATLYWYQQILGQGPKLLIQFQNNGVVDDSQLPKDRFSAERLKGVDSTLKIQPAKLEDSAVYLCASLAGAADTQYFGPGTRLTVL.

The chain carries TRBV9 and TRBJ1-1; a weak D match, TRBD1 (5 bases). Between the trimmed V and J ends, which lost 4 bases and 5 bases, there was a span of 24 bases. The germline gives CDR1 SGDLS, CDR2 YYNGEE. The CDR3 consists of 17 residues. The CDR3 DNA reads as TGTGCCAGCAGCTCCGGAACTTCAGGGATAATAGGGACTGAAGCTTTCTTT. Protein product: CASSSGTSGIIGTEAFF.

This clone was observed once. The chain recombines TRBV28 with TRBJ2-1; 10 bases are shared with TRBD2. The CDR3 is made up of 15 amino acids. Germline trimming cut 6 bases from V and 5 bases from J; bases unmatched to any gene: 7. Germline CDR1 MDHEN, CDR2 SYDVKM. For the CDR3, the DNA is TGTGCCAGCAGCTGGACTAGCGGTTTAAACAATGAGCAGTTCTTC. Protein sequence: CASSWTSGLNNEQFF.

The table lists this clone with many counts. The rearrangement uses TRBV10-2 and TRBJ2-2, with 11 nucleotides matching TRBD2. The CDR3 runs 16 residues. Trimming cost V 5 bases and J 9 bases; bases outside gene matches: 11. Germline V CDR1 and CDR2: WSHSY, SAAADI. The chain's CDR3 is CASSRTSGSPSRELFF. CDR3 in DNA: TGCGCCAGCAGTCGGACTAGCGGGTCCCCAAGCCGGGAGCTGTTTTTT.

The rearrangement uses TRBV4-3 and TRBJ2-7; 10 nucleotides align to TRBD2. Germline loops: CDR1 LGHNA, CDR2 YSLEER. The V segment lost 0 bases and the J segment 4 bases; nucleotides outside the gene matches: 3. The CDR3 totals 15 residues. CDR3 sequence reads: CASSQDTSGTYEQYF. The CDR3 nucleotides are TGCGCCAGCAGCCAAGACACTAGCGGGACATACGAGCAGTACTTC.

Details on this clone: The same CDR3 arises from other DNA sequences in this sample as well. This chain joins TRBV6-5 and TRBJ1-2; 7 nucleotides agree with TRBD1. With 0 bases clipped from V and 4 bases from J, the junction kept 2 bases outside the gene matches. Germline CDR1 reads MNHEY; CDR2 reads SVGAGI. This CDR3 has 14 residues. CDR3: CASSYSTGFYGYTF. The CDR3 DNA follows: TGTGCCAGCAGTTACTCGACAGGGTTCTATGGCTACACCTTC.

J is TRBJ2-7 and V is TRBV7-9; 8 bases map to TRBD1. Germline CDR1 is SEHNR and CDR2 is FQNEAQ (reference sequence). This CDR3 region has 14 residues. V was pared by 2 bases and J by 7 bases, with 7 bases of the junction left unmatched. The CDR3, as DNA: TGTGCCAGCAGCTTAATTCAGGGGGCGGGAGAGCAGTACTTC. It translates to CASSLIQGAGEQYF.

V usage is TRBV4-1 and J usage is TRBJ2-1; 11 bases line up with TRBD2. The J segment lost 6 bases and the V segment lost 0 bases, leaving 7 bases of the junction unmatched. The CDR3 contains 17 residues. Germline loops: CDR1 MGHRA, CDR2 YSYEKL. CDR3 DNA sequence: TGCGCCAGCAGCCAAGAAGTAGCGGGAGGGCCCTTCAATGAGCAGTTCTTC. The encoded protein is CASSQEVAGGPFNEQFF.